Listed here are 31 T cell receptor beta chains from one sample, sequenced in a study of blood T cells in healthy people across ages. For the second PCR, which ran for 7 to 11 cycles, a sample-barcoded 5' primer and a J-beta primer mix were used. TCRdb re-called the 5' RACE reads with MiXCR, one entry per CDR3 protein. The sample holds approximately 1,000,000 distinct CDR3 sequences, more than 30% seen once. Source material: blood. These receptors were obtained from a man between 18 and 29 years old in good health.

This clonotype turned up a few times. The rearrangement links TRBV12-3 or TRBV12-4 to TRBJ2-3, with D possibly matching TRBD1 (5 bases). Trimming took off 6 bases at V and 6 bases at J, with 16 bases between the two ends. The CDR3 has 14 amino acids. This CDR3 is CASSQGPFTDTQYF. Here the CDR3 DNA reads TGTGCCAGCAGCCAGGGTCCTTTCACGGATACGCAGTATTTT.

V and J are TRBV4-3 and TRBJ2-1; TRBD2 matches 11 bases. This CDR3 spans 16 amino acids. V gave up 4 bases and J gave up 4 bases; unmatched junction bases: 6. CDR1 and CDR2 (germline): LGHNA, YSLEER. The CDR3 DNA sequence: TGCGCCAGCAGCCCGGGACTAGCGGAGAAATACAATGAGCAGTTCTTC. It encodes CASSPGLAEKYNEQFF.

The gene calls are TRBV10-2 and TRBJ2-3, with no clear D. V lost 8 bases, J lost 0 bases, and 9 bases lay in between. There are 13 residues in the CDR3. Germline CDR1 and CDR2: WSHSY and SAAADI. The CDR3 DNA reads as TGCGCCAGCTGTCTAGTTAGCACAGATACGCAGTATTTT. It encodes CASCLVSTDTQYF.

The rearrangement joins TRBV7-2 to TRBJ1-1; 10 bases are a match to TRBD1. V trimming: 1 base; J trimming: 5 bases; junction bases outside the gene matches: 4. CDR1 is SGHTA, CDR2 FQGNSA, per germline. This CDR3 contains 15 residues. The chain's CDR3 is CASSLVSGQGTEAFF. The CDR3 DNA sequence: TGTGCCAGCAGCTTAGTCTCGGGACAGGGGACTGAAGCTTTCTTT.

In the case of this clonotype: A read error may be the cause here, since a much bigger clone is one base away. The chain joins TRBV20-1 to TRBJ1-2; D call uncertain. The V end was cut by 6 bases, the J end by 3 bases, with 14 bases between. Per germline, CDR1 DFQATT and CDR2 SNEGSKA (reference sequence). CDR3 length equals 13 residues. CDR3 sequence: CSAAGRRYYGYTF. As DNA, the CDR3 is TGCAGTGCCGCGGGCAGGCGTTACTATGGCTACACCTTC.

The rearrangement links TRBV29-1 to TRBJ2-3, with unresolved D. Germline CDR1 and CDR2: SQVTM and ANQGSEA. CDR3 length: 12 amino acids. With 7 bases removed from V and 2 bases from J, the gap between germline ends came to 10 bases. CDR3 nucleotides: TGCAGCGAAAAAGGGAACACAGATACGCAGTATTTT. Its translation: CSEKGNTDTQYF.

A few counts support this clonotype. The chain combines TRBV9 with TRBJ2-1, with TRBD1 matching 8 bases. V shed 3 bases, J shed 2 bases, and the junction held 4 bases outside the gene matches. CDR1 SGDLS and CDR2 YYNGEE come from the germline V gene. CDR3 length: 15 amino acids. The CDR3 region has the DNA TGTGCCAGCAGCGCCGGACAGGGACCCTACAATGAGCAGTTCTTC. Its translation: CASSAGQGPYNEQFF. Full variable domain (remainder filled in from reference TRBV9 and TRBJ2-1): DSGVTQTPKHLITATGQRVTLRCSPRSGDLSVYWYQQSLDQGLQFLIQYYNGEERAKGNILERFSAQQFPDLHSELNLSSLELGDSALYFCASSAGQGPYNEQFFGPGTRLTVL.

This rearrangement joins TRBV29-1 to TRBJ1-2; 11 nucleotides line up with TRBD1. The V segment lost 6 bases and the J segment 5 bases; nucleotides outside the gene matches: 5. This CDR3 region has 13 residues. Per the germline V gene, CDR1 is SQVTM and CDR2 is ANQGSEA. CDR3 DNA: TGCAGCGTAGCGGGACAGGGGGTGTATGGCTACACCTTC. Residues: CSVAGQGVYGYTF.

This clonotype was observed a few times. The CDR3 DNA sequence: TGCGCCACCGAACCTGCCGTCACAGATACGCAGTATTTT. Translation: CATEPAVTDTQYF. The chain carries TRBV5-1 and TRBJ2-3, with D unresolved. Germline V gene data show CDR1 as SGHRS and CDR2 as YFSETQ. This CDR3 has 13 amino acids. Trimming removed 9 bases at V and 2 bases at J, with 13 bases between.

This clonotype was seen ten or more times. The chain has TRBV4-1 and TRBJ2-3; no definite D call. Germline loops: CDR1 MGHRA, CDR2 YSYEKL. V gave up 1 base and J gave up 1 base, with 9 bases separating them. This CDR3 comprises 15 residues. CDR3 in amino acids: CASSQVATRTDTQYF. CDR3 coding DNA: TGCGCCAGCAGCCAAGTTGCGACCCGCACAGATACGCAGTATTTT.

The chain employs TRBV12-3 or TRBV12-4 and TRBJ1-2; 7 bases are a match to TRBD1. The CDR3 is 15 residues long. The trim removed 3 bases at V and 3 bases at J, leaving 7 bases unmatched. The CDR3 protein is CASSFMSDRDYGYTF. In DNA, the CDR3 is TGTGCCAGCAGTTTTATGTCCGACAGGGACTATGGCTACACCTTC.

Only a few counts were recorded for this clonotype. The chain has TRBV12-3 or TRBV12-4 and TRBJ1-2; D gene ambiguous. V shed 3 bases and J shed 5 bases, with 19 bases lying between them. This CDR3 is built from 16 residues. This chain's CDR3 is CASSFRRAAAEYGYTF. In DNA, the CDR3 is TGTGCCAGCAGTTTCCGGAGGGCAGCCGCCGAGTATGGCTACACCTTC.

The V and J genes are TRBV5-1 and TRBJ1-2, with D hard to call. V was cut by 4 bases and J by 9 bases, with 10 bases left in between. This CDR3 is built from 11 residues. Per the germline V gene, CDR1 is SGHRS and CDR2 is YFSETQ. The CDR3 spells CASSLENSYTF. As DNA, the CDR3 is TGCGCCAGCAGCCTTGAGAATAGCTACACCTTC.

The chain's CDR3 is CSVTTGVNEKLFF. CDR3 in DNA: TGCAGTGTGACGACAGGAGTTAATGAAAAACTGTTTTTT. The V and J genes are TRBV20-1 and TRBJ1-4, with D possibly matching TRBD1 (6 bases). Trimming left V 7 bases short and J 4 bases short, with 13 bases between. The CDR3 is 13 amino acids. The germline gives CDR1 DFQATT, CDR2 SNEGSKA (reference sequence).

The rearrangement uses TRBV12-3 or TRBV12-4 and TRBJ1-2; D remains ambiguous. Trimming pared 7 bases from V and 4 bases from J, leaving 16 bases between. The CDR3 length is 14 residues. The CDR3 bases are TGTGCCAGCATCGGGTCGGGCCTTCTCTATGGCTACACCTTC. Encoded protein: CASIGSGLLYGYTF.

This chain uses TRBV18 with TRBJ1-5; unclear D gene. Germline V gene lookup returns CDR1 KGHSH and CDR2 LQKENI. V was shortened by 3 bases and J by 0 bases, with 6 bases between the two germline ends. The CDR3 has 14 amino acids. CDR3 sequence: CASSPADSNQPQHF. The CDR3 nucleotides read TGTGCCAGCTCACCGGCGGATAGCAATCAGCCCCAGCATTTT.

This sequence joins TRBV9 and TRBJ2-1; D is unresolved. V lost 4 bases and J 2 bases, leaving 13 bases between the germline ends. Germline values: CDR1 SGDLS, CDR2 YYNGEE. This CDR3 has 15 amino acids. The CDR3 nucleotides read TGTGCCAGCAGCCCCGAAGGGTACACCTACAATGAGCAGTTCTTC. Translated: CASSPEGYTYNEQFF. Full variable domain (missing parts from reference TRBV9 and TRBJ2-1): DSGVTQTPKHLITATGQRVTLRCSPRSGDLSVYWYQQSLDQGLQFLIQYYNGEERAKGNILERFSAQQFPDLHSELNLSSLELGDSALYFCASSPEGYTYNEQFFGPGTRLTVL.

This chain uses TRBV14 with TRBJ2-1; D remains ambiguous. Per the germline V gene, CDR1 is SGHDN and CDR2 is FVKESK. V lost 2 bases to trimming and J lost 4 bases, with 9 bases between them. The CDR3 is 14 amino acids. The CDR3 region has the DNA TGTGCCAGCAGCCAATGGTCCGGGTACAATGAGCAGTTCTTC. Protein sequence: CASSQWSGYNEQFF. The whole variable domain, remainder taken from reference TRBV14 and TRBJ2-1, is EAGVTQFPSHSVIEKGQTVTLRCDPISGHDNLYWYRRVMGKEIKFLLHFVKESKQDESGMPNNRFLAERTGGTYSTLKVQPAELEDSGVYFCASSQWSGYNEQFFGPGTRLTVL.

Comments on this clonotype: Compared with germline, one end of the junction differs, possibly owing to a read error. The rearrangement uses TRBV4-3 and TRBJ2-1; D is unclear. The CDR3 is 16 residues long. CDR1 is LGHNA and CDR2 is YSLEER in the germline V gene. The CDR3 protein is CANSQDPLGSYNEQFF. Written as DNA, the CDR3 is TGCGCCAACAGCCAAGATCCCCTGGGGTCCTACAATGAGCAGTTCTTC.

The genes are TRBV20-1 and TRBJ1-1; no definite D call. The CDR3 runs 13 residues. Germline values: CDR1 DFQATT, CDR2 SNEGSKA (reference sequence). With 2 bases removed from V and 3 bases from J, the gap between germline ends came to 10 bases. The CDR3 bases are TGCAGTGCTAGACCGGACGCAGACACTGAAGCTTTCTTT. This sequence encodes CSARPDADTEAFF.

The chain couples TRBV7-8 to TRBJ2-2; D remains unclear. Germline V gene lookup returns CDR1 SGHVS and CDR2 FQNEAQ. The V end was cut by 6 bases, the J end by 1 base, with 9 bases between. The CDR3 is 14 amino acids. CDR3: CASRKTQNTGELFF. CDR3 sequence (DNA): TGTGCCAGCAGAAAAACACAGAACACCGGGGAGCTGTTTTTT.

Only a few counts were recorded for this clonotype. V and J are TRBV7-9 and TRBJ2-1, with a tentative D call TRBD1 (6 bases). The CDR3 sequence is 14 residues long. Germline values: CDR1 SEHNR, CDR2 FQNEAQ (reference sequence). Deletions cut 4 bases from V and 5 bases from J, with 12 bases between. The CDR3: CASSSPDRDNEQFF. The CDR3 region has the DNA TGTGCCAGCAGCTCCCCGGACAGAGACAATGAGCAGTTCTTC.

The chain recombines TRBV2 with TRBJ2-7; possible D gene TRBD2, 5 bases. The CDR3 has 13 amino acids. V lost 7 bases and J lost 7, with 17 bases in between. Germline lookup yields CDR1 SNHLY and CDR2 FYNNEI. CDR3 bases: TGTGCCAGCACCAATTCGGAGGTGAGGGAGCAGTACTTC. This translates into CASTNSEVREQYF.

This clonotype was detected only a few times. This chain connects TRBV27 to TRBJ1-2, with D hard to call. This CDR3 spans 13 amino acids. V lost 5 bases and J lost 8, with 15 bases in between. CDR1 MNHEY and CDR2 SMNVEV come from the germline V gene (reference sequence). Here the CDR3 DNA reads TGTGCCAGCAGTCTCCGGGAATCTCGGGGCTACACCTTC. Protein sequence: CASSLRESRGYTF.

The chain links TRBV12-3 or TRBV12-4 to TRBJ1-5, with D hard to call. Trimming removed 5 bases from V and 0 bases from J, with 8 bases in between. CDR3 length: 14 residues. The CDR3 region has the DNA TGTGCCAGCAGTCCACTAAATAGCAATCAGCCCCAGCATTTT. Residues: CASSPLNSNQPQHF.

This clonotype was counted a few times. The gene calls are TRBV6-6 and TRBJ1-2, with no clear D. CDR1 and CDR2 from the germline V gene are MNHNY and SVGAGI (reference sequence). Trimming shortened V by 3 bases and J by 10 bases, and 9 bases separated the two germline ends. This CDR3 has 11 amino acids. CDR3 coding DNA: TGTGCCAGCAGTTATCCCGGGTACTACACCTTC. Residues: CASSYPGYYTF.

This clonotype came up once. The genes are TRBV18 and TRBJ1-2; the match to TRBD1 covers 8 bases. V lost 6 bases and J lost 3; bases outside the gene matches: 9. CDR1 KGHSH and CDR2 LQKENI come from the germline V gene. The CDR3 has 15 residues. The CDR3 loop reads CASSESDREYYGYTF. The CDR3 bases are TGTGCCAGCTCCGAGTCGGACAGGGAGTACTATGGCTACACCTTC.

J is TRBJ2-1 and V is TRBV6-2 or TRBV6-3; maybe TRBD2 (7 bases). V was pared by 5 bases and J by 4 bases, with 12 bases between. Germline V gives CDR1 MNHEY, CDR2 SVGEGT. The CDR3 spans 14 residues. The CDR3 region is CASSNGGPYNEQFF. The CDR3 DNA is TGTGCCAGCAGTAACGGGGGGCCTTACAATGAGCAGTTCTTC.

This chain joins TRBV7-2 and TRBJ2-7, with 12 bases identical to TRBD2. The germline gives CDR1 SGHTA, CDR2 FQGNSA. CDR3 size: 16 residues. Unmatched junction bases numbered 6, after V lost 3 bases and J lost 3 bases. The DNA of the CDR3 is TGTGCCAGCAGCTTTACTAGCGGGGGGAGAAACTACGAGCAGTACTTC. Residues: CASSFTSGGRNYEQYF.

This clonotype was counted many times. J is TRBJ2-3 and V is TRBV7-2; D unclear. This CDR3 contains 15 residues. CDR1 SGHTA and CDR2 FQGNSA come from the germline V gene. Trimming removed 0 bases from V and 2 bases from J, with 9 bases in between. The CDR3 here is CASSLAAYYTDTQYF. For the CDR3, the DNA is TGTGCCAGCAGCTTAGCCGCTTATTACACAGATACGCAGTATTTT.

This clonotype was detected only a few times. CDR3 protein: CASSQDGRGLEAFF. For the CDR3, the DNA is TGCGCCAGCAGCCAAGATGGTCGGGGACTTGAAGCTTTCTTT. The chain has TRBV4-3 and TRBJ1-1; D is perhaps TRBD1 (5 bases). V lost 0 bases, J lost 7 bases, and 12 bases lay in between. The germline CDR1 and CDR2 sequences are LGHNA and YSLEER. This CDR3 has 14 residues.